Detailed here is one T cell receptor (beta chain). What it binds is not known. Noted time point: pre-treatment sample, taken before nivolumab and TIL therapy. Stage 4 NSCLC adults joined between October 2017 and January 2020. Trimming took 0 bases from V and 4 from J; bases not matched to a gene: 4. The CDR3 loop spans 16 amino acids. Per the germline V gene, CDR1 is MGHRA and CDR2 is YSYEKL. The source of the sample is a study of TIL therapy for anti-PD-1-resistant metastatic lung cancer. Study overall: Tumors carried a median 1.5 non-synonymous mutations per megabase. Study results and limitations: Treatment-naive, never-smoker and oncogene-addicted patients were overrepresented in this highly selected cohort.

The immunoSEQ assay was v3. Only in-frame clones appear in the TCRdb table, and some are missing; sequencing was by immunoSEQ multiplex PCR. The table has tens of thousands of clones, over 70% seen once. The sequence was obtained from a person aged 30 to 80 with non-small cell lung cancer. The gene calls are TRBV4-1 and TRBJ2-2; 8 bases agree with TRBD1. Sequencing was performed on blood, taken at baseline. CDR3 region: CASSQDGQGSTGELFF. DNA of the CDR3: TGCGCCAGCAGCCAAGACGGACAGGGTAGCACCGGGGAGCTGTTTTTT.